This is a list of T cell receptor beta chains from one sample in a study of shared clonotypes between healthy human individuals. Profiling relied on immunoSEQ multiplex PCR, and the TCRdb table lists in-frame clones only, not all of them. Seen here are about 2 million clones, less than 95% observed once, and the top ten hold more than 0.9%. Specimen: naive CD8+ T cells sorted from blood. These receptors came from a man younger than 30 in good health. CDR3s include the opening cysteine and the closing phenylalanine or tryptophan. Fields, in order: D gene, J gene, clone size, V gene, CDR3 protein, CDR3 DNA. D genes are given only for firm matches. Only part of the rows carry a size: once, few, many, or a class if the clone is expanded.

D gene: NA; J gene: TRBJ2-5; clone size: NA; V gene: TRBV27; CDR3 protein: CASMRSPKLGIRETQYF; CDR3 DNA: TGTGCCAGCATGAGGTCACCCAAGCTTGGGATTCGAGAGACCCAGTACTTC
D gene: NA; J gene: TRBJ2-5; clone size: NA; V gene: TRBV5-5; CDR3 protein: CASSSLETQYF; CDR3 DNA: TGTGCCAGCAGCAGTTTGGAGACCCAGTACTTC
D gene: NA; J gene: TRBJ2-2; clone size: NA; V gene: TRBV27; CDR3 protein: CASSETVTSNTGELFF; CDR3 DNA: TGTGCCAGCAGTGAAACAGTCACTTCGAACACCGGGGAGCTGTTTTTT
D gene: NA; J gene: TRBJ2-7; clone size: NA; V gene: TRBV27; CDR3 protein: CASSPSLGLEVYEQYF; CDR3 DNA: TGTGCCAGCAGTCCCTCCCTAGGACTGGAAGTCTACGAGCAGTACTTC
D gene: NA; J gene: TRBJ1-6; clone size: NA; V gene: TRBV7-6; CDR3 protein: CASSPDTAYNSPLHF; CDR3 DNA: TGTGCCAGCAGCCCGGACACCGCCTATAATTCACCCCTCCACTTT
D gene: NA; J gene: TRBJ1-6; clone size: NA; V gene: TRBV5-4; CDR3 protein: CASSLGDHSPLHF; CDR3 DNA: TGTGCCAGCAGCTTGGGGGATCATTCGCCCCTCCACTTT
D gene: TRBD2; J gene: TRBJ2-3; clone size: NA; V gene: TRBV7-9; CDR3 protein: CASSDYPTSVNTDTQYF; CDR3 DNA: TGTGCCAGCAGCGACTACCCGACTAGCGTGAACACAGATACGCAGTATTTT
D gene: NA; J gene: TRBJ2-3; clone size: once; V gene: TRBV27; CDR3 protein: CASSLGLAEGTDTQYF; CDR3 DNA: TGTGCCAGCAGTTTAGGGCTAGCTGAAGGTACAGATACGCAGTATTTT
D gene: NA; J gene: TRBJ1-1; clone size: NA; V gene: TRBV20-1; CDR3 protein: CSARIRSEAFF; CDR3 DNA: TGCAGTGCTCGGATTCGCTCTGAAGCTTTCTTT
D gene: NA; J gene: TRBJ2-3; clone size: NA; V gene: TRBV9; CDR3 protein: CASSDLGGTDTQYF; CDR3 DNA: TGTGCCAGCAGCGACCTGGGCGGCACAGATACGCAGTATTTT
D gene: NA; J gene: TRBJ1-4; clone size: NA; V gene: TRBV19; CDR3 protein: CASSEGRAMPEKLFF; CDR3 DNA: TGTGCCAGTAGCGAGGGTAGGGCCATGCCGGAAAAACTGTTTTTT
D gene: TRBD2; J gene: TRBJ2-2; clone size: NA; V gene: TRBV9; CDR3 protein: CASSVPRSGRNTGELFF; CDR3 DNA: TGTGCCAGCAGCGTCCCCCGGAGCGGGAGGAACACCGGGGAGCTGTTTTTT